This T cell receptor (beta chain) is from a study of regulatory T cells in long-lasting Graves disease. Noted time point: persistent/refractory GD, antithyroid drugs over 5 years with positive TRAb. The TCR library was prepared using RNA isolated from PBMCs. Study-level results: Gene preferences differed: TRBV28, TRBJ1-2, TRBJ2-5 in persistent cases. More public clonotypes were shared by persistent patients (around 2,500) than by new patients (roughly 910).

Construction of TCR beta libraries relied on iRepertoire HTBI primers and on Arm-PCR targeting CDR3 regions. TCRdb ran MiXCR on the multiplex PCR reads and lists one entry per CDR3 protein. Here the sample spans about 470,000 distinct CDR3 sequences, less than 25% being singletons. About this clonotype itself: What it binds is not known.

The V end lost 4 bases, the J end lost 5 bases, and 16 bases lay between the germline ends. Looked up from germline, CDR1 is SGDLS and CDR2 is YYNGEE. CDR3 length equals 15 residues. The sample in question was peripheral blood mononuclear cells (PBMCs), obtained when the disease was refractory, from a patient treated with antithyroid drugs. The origin of this receptor is a female donor with Graves disease. V usage is TRBV9 and J usage is TRBJ2-1; no clear D gene. In DNA, the CDR3 is TGTGCCAGCAGCCCCGGCGGAGTAGCCCACAATGAGCAGTTCTTC. It is translated as CASSPGGVAHNEQFF.